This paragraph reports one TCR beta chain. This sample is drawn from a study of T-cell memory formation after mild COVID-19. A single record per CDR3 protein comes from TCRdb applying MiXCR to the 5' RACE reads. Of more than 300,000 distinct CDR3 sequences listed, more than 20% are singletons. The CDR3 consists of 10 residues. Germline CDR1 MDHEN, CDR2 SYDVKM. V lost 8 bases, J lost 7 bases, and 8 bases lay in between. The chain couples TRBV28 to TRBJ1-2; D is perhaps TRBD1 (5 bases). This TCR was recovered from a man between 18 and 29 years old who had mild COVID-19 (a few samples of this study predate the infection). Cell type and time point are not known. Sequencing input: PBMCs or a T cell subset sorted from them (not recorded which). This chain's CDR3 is CASGQGGYTF. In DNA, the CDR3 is TGTGCCAGCGGGCAGGGTGGCTACACCTTC.